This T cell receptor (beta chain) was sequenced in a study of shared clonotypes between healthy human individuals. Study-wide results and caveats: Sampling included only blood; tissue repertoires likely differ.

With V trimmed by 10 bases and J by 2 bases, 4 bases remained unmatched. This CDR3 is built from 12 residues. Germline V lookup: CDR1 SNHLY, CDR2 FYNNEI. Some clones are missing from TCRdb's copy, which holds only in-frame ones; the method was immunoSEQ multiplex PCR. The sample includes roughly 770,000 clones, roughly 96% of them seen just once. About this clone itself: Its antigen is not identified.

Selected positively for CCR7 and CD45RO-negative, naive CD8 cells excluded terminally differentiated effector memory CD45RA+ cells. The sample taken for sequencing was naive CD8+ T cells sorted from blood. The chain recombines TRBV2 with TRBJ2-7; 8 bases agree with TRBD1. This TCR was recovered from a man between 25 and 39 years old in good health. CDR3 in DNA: TGTGCCACGACAGGGGTCGCCTACGAGCAGTACTTC. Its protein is CATTGVAYEQYF.